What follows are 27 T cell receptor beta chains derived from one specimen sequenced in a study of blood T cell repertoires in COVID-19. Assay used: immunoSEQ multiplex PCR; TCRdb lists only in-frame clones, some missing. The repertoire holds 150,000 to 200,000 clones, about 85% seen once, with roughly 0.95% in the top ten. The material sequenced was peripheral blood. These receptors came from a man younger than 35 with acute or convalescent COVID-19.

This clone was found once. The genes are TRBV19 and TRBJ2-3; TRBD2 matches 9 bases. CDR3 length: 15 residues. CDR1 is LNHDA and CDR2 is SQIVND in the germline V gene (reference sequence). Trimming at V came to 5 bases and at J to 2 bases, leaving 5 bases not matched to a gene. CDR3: CASSGRLAATDTQYF. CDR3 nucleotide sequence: TGTGCCAGTAGTGGACGACTAGCGGCCACAGATACGCAGTATTTT. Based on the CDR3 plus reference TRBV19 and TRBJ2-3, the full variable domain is DGGITQSPKYLFRKEGQNVTLSCEQNLNHDAMYWYRQDPGQGLRLIYYSQIVNDFQKGDIAEGYSVSREKKESFPLTVTSAQKNPTAFYLCASSGRLAATDTQYFGPGTRLTVL.

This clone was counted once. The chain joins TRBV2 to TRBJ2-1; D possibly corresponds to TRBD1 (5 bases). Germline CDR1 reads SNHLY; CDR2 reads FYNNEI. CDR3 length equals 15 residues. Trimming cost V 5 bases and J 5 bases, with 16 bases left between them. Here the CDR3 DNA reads TGTGCCAGCAGTTGGACATATACTATCGACAATGAGCAGTTCTTC. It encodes CASSWTYTIDNEQFF.

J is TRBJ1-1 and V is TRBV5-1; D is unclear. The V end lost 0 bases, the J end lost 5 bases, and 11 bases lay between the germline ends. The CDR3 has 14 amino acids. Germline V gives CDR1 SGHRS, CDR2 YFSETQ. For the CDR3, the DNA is TGCGCCAGCAGCTTGGCCGTCGTATCGACTGAAGCTTTCTTT. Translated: CASSLAVVSTEAFF.

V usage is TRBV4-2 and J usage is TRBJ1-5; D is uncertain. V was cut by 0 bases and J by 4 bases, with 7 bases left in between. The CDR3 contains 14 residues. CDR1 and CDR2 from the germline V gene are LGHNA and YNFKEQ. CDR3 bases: TGTGCCAGCAGCCAAGACAGTATAAATCAGCCCCAGCATTTT. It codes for CASSQDSINQPQHF.

CDR3 protein: CASSLTGTGHQPQHF. In DNA, the CDR3 is TGTGCCAGCAGTTTGACCGGGACAGGGCACCAGCCCCAGCATTTT. This chain joins TRBV27 and TRBJ1-5; 9 bases map to TRBD1. V dropped 3 bases and J dropped 7; count of bases not matched to a gene: 7. This CDR3 region has 15 residues. Germline-derived CDR1 and CDR2 are MNHEY and SMNVEV (reference sequence).

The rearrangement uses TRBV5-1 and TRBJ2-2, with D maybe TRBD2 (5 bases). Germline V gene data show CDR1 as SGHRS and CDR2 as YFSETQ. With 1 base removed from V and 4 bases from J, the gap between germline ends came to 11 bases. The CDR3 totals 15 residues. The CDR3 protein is CASSLLSSSTGELFF. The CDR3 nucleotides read TGCGCCAGCAGCTTGTTATCTAGCTCCACCGGGGAGCTGTTTTTT.

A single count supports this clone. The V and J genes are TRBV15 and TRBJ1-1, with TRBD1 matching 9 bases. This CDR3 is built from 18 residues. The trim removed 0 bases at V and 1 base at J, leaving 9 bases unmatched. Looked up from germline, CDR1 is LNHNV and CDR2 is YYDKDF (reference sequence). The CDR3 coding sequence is TGTGCCACCAGCAGAGATCGTTACAGGGGGCCCCAGAACACTGAAGCTTTCTTT. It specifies CATSRDRYRGPQNTEAFF.

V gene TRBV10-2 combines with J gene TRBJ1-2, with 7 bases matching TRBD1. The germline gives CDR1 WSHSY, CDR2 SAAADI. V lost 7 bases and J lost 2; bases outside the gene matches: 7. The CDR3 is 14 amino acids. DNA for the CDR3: TGCGCCAGCACCGGACAGGTGAAAAACTATGGCTACACCTTC. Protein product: CASTGQVKNYGYTF.

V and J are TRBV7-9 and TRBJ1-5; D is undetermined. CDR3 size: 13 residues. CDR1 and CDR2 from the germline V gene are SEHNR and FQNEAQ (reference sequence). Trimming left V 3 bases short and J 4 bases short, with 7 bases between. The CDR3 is CASSFLENQPQHF. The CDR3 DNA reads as TGTGCCAGCAGCTTTTTGGAGAATCAGCCCCAGCATTTT.

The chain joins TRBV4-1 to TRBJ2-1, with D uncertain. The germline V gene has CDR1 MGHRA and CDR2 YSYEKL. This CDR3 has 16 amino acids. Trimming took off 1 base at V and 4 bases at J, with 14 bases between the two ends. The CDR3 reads CASSQGFLNGYNEQFF. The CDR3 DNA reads TGCGCCAGCAGCCAAGGGTTTTTGAACGGGTACAATGAGCAGTTCTTC.

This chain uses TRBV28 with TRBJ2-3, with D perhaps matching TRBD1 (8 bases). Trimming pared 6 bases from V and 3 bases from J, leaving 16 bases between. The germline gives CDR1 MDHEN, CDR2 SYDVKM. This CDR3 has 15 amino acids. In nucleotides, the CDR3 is TGTGCCAGCAGCACACAGGGGGGGGAGACAGATACGCAGTATTTT. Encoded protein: CASSTQGGETDTQYF. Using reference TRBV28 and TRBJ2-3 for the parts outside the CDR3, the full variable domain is DVKVTQSSRYLVKRTGEKVFLECVQDMDHENMFWYRQDPGLGLRLIYFSYDVKMKEKGDIPEGYSVSREKKERFSLILESASTNQTSMYLCASSTQGGETDTQYFGPGTRLTVL.

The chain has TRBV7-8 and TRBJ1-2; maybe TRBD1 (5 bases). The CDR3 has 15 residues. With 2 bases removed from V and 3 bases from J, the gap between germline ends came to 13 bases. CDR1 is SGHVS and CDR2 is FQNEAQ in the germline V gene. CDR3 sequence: CASSLQGIGDYGYTF. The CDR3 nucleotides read TGTGCCAGCAGCTTACAGGGAATAGGTGACTATGGCTACACCTTC.

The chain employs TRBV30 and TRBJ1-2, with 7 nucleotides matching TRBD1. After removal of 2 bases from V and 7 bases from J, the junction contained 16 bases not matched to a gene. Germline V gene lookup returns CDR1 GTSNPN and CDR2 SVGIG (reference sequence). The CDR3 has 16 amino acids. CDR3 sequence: CAWSSRGQTGSRGYTF. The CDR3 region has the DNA TGTGCCTGGAGTTCCAGGGGACAGACAGGTTCTCGTGGCTACACCTTC.

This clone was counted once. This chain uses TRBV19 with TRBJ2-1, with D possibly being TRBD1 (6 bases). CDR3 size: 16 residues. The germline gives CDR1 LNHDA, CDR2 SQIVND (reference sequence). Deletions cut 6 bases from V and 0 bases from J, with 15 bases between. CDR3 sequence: CASSHNRAVSYNEQFF. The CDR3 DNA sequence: TGTGCCAGTAGCCACAACAGGGCTGTCTCCTACAATGAGCAGTTCTTC.

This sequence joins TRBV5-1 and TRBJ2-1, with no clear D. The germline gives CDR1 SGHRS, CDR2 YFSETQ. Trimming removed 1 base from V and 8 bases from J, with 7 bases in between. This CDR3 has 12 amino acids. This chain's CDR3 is CASSLTTDEQFF. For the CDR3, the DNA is TGCGCCAGCAGCTTGACTACGGATGAGCAGTTCTTC.

For the CDR3, the DNA is TGTGCCAGCAGCCAAGTAGATGCTAGCGGGGCATACGAGCAGTACTTC. This gives the protein CASSQVDASGAYEQYF. The chain links TRBV3-1 (or the pseudogene TRBV3-2) to TRBJ2-7, with 9 nucleotides matching TRBD2. Germline V lookup: CDR1 LGHDT, CDR2 YNNKEL (reference sequence). The CDR3 is made up of 16 amino acids. V was clipped by 1 base and J by 4 bases; unmatched bases: 8.

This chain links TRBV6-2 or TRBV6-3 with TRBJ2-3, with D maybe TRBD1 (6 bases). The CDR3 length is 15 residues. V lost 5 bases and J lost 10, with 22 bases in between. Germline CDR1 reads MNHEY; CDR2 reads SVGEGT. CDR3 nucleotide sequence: TGTGCCAGCAGTGGTGCTTCAGGGGAGACGAATTCGCAGTATTTT. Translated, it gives CASSGASGETNSQYF.

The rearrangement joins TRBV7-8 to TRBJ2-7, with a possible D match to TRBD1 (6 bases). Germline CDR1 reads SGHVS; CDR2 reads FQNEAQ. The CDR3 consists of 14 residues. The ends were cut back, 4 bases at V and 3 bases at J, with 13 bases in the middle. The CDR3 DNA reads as TGTGCCAGCAGCTCGTACAGGGAAAGCTACGAGCAGTACGTC. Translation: CASSSYRESYEQYV.

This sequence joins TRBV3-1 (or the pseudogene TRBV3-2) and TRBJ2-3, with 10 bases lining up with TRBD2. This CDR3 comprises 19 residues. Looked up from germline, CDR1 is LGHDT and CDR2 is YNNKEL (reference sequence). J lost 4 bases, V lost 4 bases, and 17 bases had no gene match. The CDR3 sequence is CASSRLEAGGYGVADTQYF. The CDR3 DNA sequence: TGTGCCAGCAGCCGGTTAGAAGCGGGGGGGTACGGGGTGGCAGATACGCAGTATTTT.

CDR3 in amino acids: CASSLGGQGSSPLHF. DNA for the CDR3: TGCGCCAGCAGCTTGGGGGGACAGGGGTCTTCACCCCTCCACTTT. The rearrangement uses TRBV5-1 and TRBJ1-6, with 10 bases lining up with TRBD1. CDR1 is SGHRS, CDR2 YFSETQ, per germline. After removal of 0 bases from V and 9 bases from J, the junction contained 3 bases not matched to a gene. The CDR3 spans 15 residues.

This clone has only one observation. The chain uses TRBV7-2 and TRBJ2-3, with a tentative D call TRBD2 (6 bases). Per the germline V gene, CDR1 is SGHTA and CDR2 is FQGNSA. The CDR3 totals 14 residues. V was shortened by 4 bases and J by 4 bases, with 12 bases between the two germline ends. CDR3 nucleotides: TGTGCCAGCAGCTCCTCGGGGGAGGCAGATACGCAGTATTTT. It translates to CASSSSGEADTQYF.

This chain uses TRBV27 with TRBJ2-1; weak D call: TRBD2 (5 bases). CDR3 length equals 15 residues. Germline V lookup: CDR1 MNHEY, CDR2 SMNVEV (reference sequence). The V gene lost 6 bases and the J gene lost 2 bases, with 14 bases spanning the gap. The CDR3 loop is CASSETAATYNEQFF. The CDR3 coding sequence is TGTGCCAGCAGCGAAACAGCGGCTACCTACAATGAGCAGTTCTTC.

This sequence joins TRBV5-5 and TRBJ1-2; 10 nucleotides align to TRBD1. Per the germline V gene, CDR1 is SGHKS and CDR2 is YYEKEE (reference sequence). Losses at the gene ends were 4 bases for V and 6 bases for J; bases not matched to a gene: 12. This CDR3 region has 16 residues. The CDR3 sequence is CASSLYISGTGDGYTF. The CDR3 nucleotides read TGTGCCAGCAGCCTGTATATATCGGGGACAGGGGATGGCTACACCTTC. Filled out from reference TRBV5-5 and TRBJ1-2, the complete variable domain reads DAGVTQSPTHLIKTRGQQVTLRCSPISGHKSVSWYQQVLGQGPQFIFQYYEKEERGRGNFPDRFSARQFPNYSSELNVNALLLGDSALYLCASSLYISGTGDGYTFGSGTRLTVV.

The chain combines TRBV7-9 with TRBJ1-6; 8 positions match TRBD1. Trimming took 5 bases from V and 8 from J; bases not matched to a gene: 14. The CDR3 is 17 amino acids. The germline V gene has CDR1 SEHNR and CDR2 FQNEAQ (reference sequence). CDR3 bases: TGTGCCAGCAGCCTGGTACAGGGGGTCCCCGGTTATTCACCCCTCCACTTT. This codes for CASSLVQGVPGYSPLHF.

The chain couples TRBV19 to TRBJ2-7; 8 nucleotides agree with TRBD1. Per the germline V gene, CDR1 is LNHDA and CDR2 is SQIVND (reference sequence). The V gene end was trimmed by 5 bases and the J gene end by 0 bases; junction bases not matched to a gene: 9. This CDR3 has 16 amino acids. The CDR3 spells CASSPPTGESSYEQYV. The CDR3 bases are TGTGCCAGTAGTCCACCGACAGGGGAAAGCTCCTACGAGCAGTACGTC.

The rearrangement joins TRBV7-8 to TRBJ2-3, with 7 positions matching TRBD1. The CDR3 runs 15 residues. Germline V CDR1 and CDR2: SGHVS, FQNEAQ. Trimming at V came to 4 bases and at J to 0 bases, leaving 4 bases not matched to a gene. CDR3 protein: CASSSTGTSTDTQYF. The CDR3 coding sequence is TGTGCCAGCAGCTCGACAGGGACAAGCACAGATACGCAGTATTTT.

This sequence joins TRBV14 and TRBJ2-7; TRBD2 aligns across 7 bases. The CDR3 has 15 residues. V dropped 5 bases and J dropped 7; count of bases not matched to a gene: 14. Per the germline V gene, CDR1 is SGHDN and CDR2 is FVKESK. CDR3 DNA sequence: TGTGCCAGCAGCAAGCGCGGGAGTCAACTCCTGGAGCAGTACTTC. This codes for CASSKRGSQLLEQYF.